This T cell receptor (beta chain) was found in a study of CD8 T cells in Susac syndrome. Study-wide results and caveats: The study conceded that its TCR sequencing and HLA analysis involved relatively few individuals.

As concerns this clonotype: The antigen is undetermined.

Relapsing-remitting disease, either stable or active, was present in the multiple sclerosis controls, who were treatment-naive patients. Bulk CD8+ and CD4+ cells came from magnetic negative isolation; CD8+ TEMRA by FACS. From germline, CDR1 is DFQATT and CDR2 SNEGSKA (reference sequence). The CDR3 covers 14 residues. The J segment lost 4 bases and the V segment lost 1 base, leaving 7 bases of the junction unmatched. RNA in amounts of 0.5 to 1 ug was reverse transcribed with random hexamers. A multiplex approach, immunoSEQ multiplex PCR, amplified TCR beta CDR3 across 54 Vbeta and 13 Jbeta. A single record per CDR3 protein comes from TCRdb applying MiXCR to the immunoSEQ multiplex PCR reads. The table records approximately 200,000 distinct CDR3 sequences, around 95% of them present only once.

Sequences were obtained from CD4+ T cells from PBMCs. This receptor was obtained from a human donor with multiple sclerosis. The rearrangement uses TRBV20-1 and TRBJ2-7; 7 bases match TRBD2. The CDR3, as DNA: TGCAGTGCTAGAGTCGCTAGCGGAGTATACGAGCAGTACTTC. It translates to CSARVASGVYEQYF.